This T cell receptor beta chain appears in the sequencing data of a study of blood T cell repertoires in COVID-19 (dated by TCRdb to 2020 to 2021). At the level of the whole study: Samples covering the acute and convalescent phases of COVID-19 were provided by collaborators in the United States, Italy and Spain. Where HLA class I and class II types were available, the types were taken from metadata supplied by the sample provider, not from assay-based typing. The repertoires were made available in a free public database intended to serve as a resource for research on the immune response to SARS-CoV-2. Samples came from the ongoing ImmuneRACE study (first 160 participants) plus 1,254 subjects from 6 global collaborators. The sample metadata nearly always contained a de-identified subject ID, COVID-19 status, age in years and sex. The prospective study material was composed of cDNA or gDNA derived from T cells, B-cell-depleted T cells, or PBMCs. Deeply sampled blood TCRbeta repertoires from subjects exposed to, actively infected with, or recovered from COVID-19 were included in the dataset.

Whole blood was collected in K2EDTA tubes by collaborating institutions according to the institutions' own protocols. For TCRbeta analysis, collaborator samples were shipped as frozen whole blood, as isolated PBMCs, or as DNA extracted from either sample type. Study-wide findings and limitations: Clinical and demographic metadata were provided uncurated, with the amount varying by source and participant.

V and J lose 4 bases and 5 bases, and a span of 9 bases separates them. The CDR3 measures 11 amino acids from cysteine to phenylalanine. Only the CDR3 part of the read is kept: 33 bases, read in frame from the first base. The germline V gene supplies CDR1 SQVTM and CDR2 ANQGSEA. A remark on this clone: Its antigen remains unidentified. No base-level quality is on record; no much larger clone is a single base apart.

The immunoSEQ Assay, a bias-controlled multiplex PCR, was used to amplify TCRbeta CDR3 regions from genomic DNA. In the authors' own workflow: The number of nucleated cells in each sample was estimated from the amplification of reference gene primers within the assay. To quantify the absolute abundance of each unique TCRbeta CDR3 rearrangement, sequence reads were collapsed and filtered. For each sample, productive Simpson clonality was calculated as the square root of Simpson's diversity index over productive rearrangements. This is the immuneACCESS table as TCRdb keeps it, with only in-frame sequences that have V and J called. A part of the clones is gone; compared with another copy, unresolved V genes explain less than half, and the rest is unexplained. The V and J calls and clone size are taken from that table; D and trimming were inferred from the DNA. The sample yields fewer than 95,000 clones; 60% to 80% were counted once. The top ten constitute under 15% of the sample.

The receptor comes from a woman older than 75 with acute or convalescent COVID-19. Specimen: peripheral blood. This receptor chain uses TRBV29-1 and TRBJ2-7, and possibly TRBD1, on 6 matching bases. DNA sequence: TGCAGCGTTGCTCACAGGGACGAGCAGTACTTC. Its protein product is CSVAHRDEQYF.